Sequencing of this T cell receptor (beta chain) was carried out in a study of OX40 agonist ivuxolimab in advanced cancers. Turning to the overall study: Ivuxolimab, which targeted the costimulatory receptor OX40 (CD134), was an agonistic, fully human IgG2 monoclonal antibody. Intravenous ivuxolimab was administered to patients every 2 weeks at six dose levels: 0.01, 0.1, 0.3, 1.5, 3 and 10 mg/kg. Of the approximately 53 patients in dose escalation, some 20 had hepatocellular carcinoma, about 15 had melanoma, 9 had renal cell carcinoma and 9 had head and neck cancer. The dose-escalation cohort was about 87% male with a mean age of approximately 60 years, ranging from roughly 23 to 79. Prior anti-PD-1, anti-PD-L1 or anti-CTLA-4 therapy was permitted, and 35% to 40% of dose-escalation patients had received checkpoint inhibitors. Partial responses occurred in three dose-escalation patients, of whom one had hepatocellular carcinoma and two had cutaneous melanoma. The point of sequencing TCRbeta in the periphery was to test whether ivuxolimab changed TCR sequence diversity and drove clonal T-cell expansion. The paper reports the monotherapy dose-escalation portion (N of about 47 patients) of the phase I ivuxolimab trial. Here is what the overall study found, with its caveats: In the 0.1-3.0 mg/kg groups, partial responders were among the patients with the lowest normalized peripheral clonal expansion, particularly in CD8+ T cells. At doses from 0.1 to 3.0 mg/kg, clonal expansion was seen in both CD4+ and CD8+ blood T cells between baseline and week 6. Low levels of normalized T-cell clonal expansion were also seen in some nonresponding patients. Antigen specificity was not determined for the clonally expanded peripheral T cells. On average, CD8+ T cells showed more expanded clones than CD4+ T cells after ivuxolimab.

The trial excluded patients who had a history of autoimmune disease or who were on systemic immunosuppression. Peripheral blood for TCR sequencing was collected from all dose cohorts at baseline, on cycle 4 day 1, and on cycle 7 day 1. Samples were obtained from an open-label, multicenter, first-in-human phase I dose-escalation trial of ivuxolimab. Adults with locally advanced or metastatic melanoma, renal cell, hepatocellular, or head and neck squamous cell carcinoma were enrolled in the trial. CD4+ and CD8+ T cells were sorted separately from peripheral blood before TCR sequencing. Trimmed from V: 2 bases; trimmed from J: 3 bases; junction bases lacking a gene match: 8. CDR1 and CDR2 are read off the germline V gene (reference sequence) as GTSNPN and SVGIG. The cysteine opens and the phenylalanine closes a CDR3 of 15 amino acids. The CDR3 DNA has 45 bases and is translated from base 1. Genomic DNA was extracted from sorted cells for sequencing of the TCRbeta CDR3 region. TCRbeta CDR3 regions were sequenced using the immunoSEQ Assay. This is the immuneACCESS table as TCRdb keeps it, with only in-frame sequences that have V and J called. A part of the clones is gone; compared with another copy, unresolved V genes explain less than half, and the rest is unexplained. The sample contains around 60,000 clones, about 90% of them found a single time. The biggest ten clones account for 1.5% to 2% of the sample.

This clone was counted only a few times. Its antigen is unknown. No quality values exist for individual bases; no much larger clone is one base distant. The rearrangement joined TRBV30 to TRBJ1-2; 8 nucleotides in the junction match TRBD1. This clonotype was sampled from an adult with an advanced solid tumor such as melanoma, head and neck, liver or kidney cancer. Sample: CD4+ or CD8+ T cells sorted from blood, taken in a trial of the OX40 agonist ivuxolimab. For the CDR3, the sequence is CAWSPPDREYYGYTF. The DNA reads TGTGCCTGGAGTCCACCGGACAGGGAGTACTATGGCTACACCTTC.